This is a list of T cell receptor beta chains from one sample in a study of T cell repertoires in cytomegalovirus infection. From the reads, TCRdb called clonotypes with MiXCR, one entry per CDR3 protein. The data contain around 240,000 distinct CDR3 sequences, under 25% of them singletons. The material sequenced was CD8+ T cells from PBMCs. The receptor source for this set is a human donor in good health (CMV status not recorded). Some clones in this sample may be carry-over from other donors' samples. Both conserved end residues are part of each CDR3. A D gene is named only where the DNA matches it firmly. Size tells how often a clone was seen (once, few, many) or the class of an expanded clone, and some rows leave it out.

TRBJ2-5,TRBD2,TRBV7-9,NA,CASSFFPLADQETQYF,TGTGCCAGCAGCTTTTTTCCGCTAGCGGATCAAGAGACCCAGTACTTC
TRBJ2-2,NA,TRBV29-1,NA,CSVQQGNAGELFF,TGCAGCGTTCAGCAGGGGAACGCCGGGGAGCTGTTTTTT
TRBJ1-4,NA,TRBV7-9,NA,CASSPGHGDEKLFF,TGTGCCAGCAGCCCGGGACACGGAGATGAAAAACTGTTTTTT
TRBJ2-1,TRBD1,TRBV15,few,CATSRVRTGRNEQFF,TGTGCCACCAGCAGAGTCAGGACAGGGAGGAATGAGCAGTTCTTC
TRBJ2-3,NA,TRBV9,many,CASSEEGVGTDTQYF,TGTGCCAGCAGCGAAGAGGGGGTGGGCACAGATACGCAGTATTTT
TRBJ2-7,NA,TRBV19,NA,CASSAAGIKSYEQYF,TGTGCCAGTAGTGCGGCCGGGATAAAGTCCTACGAGCAGTACTTC
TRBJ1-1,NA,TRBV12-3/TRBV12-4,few,CASMEWADTEAFF,TGTGCCAGCATGGAGTGGGCGGACACTGAAGCTTTCTTT
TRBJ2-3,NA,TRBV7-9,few,CASSPEASTDTQYF,TGTGCCAGCAGCCCGGAAGCTAGCACAGATACGCAGTATTTT
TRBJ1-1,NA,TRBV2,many,CASSENTEAFF,TGTGCCAGCAGTGAGAACACTGAAGCTTTCTTT
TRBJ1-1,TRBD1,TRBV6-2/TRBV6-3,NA,CASSWRDRMNTEAFF,TGTGCCAGCAGCTGGCGGGACAGGATGAACACTGAAGCTTTCTTT
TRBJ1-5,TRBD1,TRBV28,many,CASSDPTGPDSNQPQHF,TGTGCCAGCAGTGACCCGACAGGGCCGGATAGCAATCAGCCCCAGCATTTT
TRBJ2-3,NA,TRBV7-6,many,CASRSDTTDTQYF,TGTGCCAGCAGATCAGACACTACAGATACGCAGTATTTT
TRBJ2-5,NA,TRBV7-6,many,CASAEGGWQETQYF,TGTGCCTCAGCGGAAGGGGGATGGCAAGAGACCCAGTACTTC
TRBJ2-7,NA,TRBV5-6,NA,CASSSGLVDYEQYF,TGTGCCAGCAGCTCGGGGCTAGTAGACTACGAGCAGTACTTC
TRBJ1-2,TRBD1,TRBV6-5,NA,CASSPGTGLIGYTF,TGTGCCAGCAGTCCCGGGACAGGCCTTATTGGCTACACCTTC